This T cell receptor beta chain was retrieved from a study of blood T cell repertoires in COVID-19. Overall study context: COVID-19 samples from acute and convalescent phases originated in the United States, Italy and Spain. Sample material is recorded as cDNA or gDNA derived from T cells, B-cell-depleted T cells, or PBMCs.

This clone was detected once. In the authors' methods: Nucleated cell number was recorded as an estimate derived from reference gene primer amplification. Data came from immunoSEQ multiplex PCR; TCRdb stores just in-frame clones and leaves some out. The DNA was the basis for D and trimming; V, J and clone size are from that table. The sample lists about 160,000 clones; about 85% were seen once. This CDR3 spans 14 amino acids. Germline V gene data show CDR1 as SGHRS and CDR2 as YFSETQ. The ends were cut back, 4 bases at V and 6 bases at J, with 13 bases in the middle. The source of this sequence is a human donor with acute or convalescent COVID-19. The donor label of this sample is uncertain. The specimen sequenced was peripheral blood. This rearrangement joins TRBV5-1 to TRBJ1-4, with a possible D match to TRBD1 (6 bases). CDR3 amino acids: CASSLSGDHEKLFF. The CDR3 nucleotides are TGCGCCAGCAGCCTCTCAGGGGACCATGAAAAACTGTTTTTT.